The 18 T cell receptor beta chains below come from one sample, sequenced in a study of cytomegalovirus exposure and HLA in healthy donors (dated 2017 in TCRdb). Library generation was performed with the immunoSEQ multiplex PCR assay. A mixture of 60 forward primers for TCR Vbeta segments and 13 reverse primers for TCR Jbeta segments was used in the multiplex PCR. As stored in TCRdb, this immuneACCESS dataset retains in-frame rearrangements with V and J assigned. A fraction of the clones does not appear; measured against another copy, unresolved V genes explain less than half of the discrepancy, and the remainder lacks a known reason. Counted in this sample were roughly 150,000 clones; 70% to 90% of them appeared once. The ten largest clones add up to approximately 2.5% of the sample. Source material: PBMCs. The receptors come from a young man in good health and CMV-seropositive.

The table lists this clone with a few counts. The rearrangement links TRBV7-3 to TRBJ2-1, with D maybe TRBD2 (6 bases). The V gene's germline CDR1 is SGHTA and CDR2 FQGTGA. Trimming removed 5 bases from V and 7 bases from J, with 18 bases in between. The CDR3 is 15 residues long. CDR3 residues: CASSPRGSGSNEQFF. The CDR3 coding sequence is TGTGCCAGCAGCCCCAGAGGGTCCGGGAGTAATGAGCAGTTCTTC.

To note about this clone: Mismatch with germline at one junction end may stem from a read error. The CDR3 sequence: CSSSFSLEQFF. In nucleotides, the CDR3 is TGTTCCAGCAGCTTTTCCCTGGAGCAGTTCTTC. The chain combines TRBV7-9 with TRBJ2-1; D call uncertain. The CDR3 runs to 11 residues. In germline, CDR1 is SEHNR, CDR2 FQNEAQ (reference sequence).

The chain recombines TRBV11-3 with TRBJ1-1; TRBD1 aligns across 10 bases. The CDR3 sequence is 18 residues long. V shed 4 bases and J 5 bases; nucleotides not matched to a gene: 16. Germline CDR1 SGHNT, CDR2 YENEEA. Written as DNA, the CDR3 is TGTGCCAGCAGCTCCCGGAGGACAGGGGGTTTGGAGGGAACTGAAGCTTTCTTT. It translates to CASSSRRTGGLEGTEAFF.

The V and J genes are TRBV7-6 and TRBJ2-2; D call uncertain. The ends were cut back, 7 bases at V and 0 bases at J, with 6 bases in the middle. The germline CDR1 and CDR2 sequences are SGHVS and FNYEAQ. The CDR3 has 13 amino acids. DNA for the CDR3: TGTGCCAGCACTAGTCCGAACACCGGGGAGCTGTTTTTT. Translation gives CASTSPNTGELFF.

V usage is TRBV7-9 and J usage is TRBJ2-7; D remains unclear. The CDR3 is 14 amino acids. In germline, CDR1 is SEHNR, CDR2 FQNEAQ (reference sequence). V was cut by 1 base and J by 2 bases, with 9 bases left in between. The CDR3 coding sequence is TGTGCCAGCAGCTTAGGAGGCGGTCCCTACGAGCAGTACGTC. This encodes CASSLGGGPYEQYV.

This clone was seen once. The gene calls are TRBV5-8 and TRBJ2-2; D is ambiguous. The CDR3 runs to 14 residues. Germline CDR1 reads SGHTS; CDR2 reads YDEGEE. V was cut by 1 base and J by 4 bases, with 8 bases left in between. CDR3 nucleotides: TGTGCCAGCAGCTTGTACCGACTCACCGGGGAGCTGTTTTTT. Protein sequence: CASSLYRLTGELFF.

The chain carries TRBV4-3 and TRBJ2-3; 10 bases line up with TRBD2. The CDR3 is 18 residues long. Germline V gene lookup returns CDR1 LGHNA and CDR2 YSLEER. V gave up 0 bases and J gave up 2 bases; unmatched junction bases: 8. The CDR3 DNA follows: TGCGCCAGCAGCCAAGAAGGGTTTCTAGCGGGAGTCACAGATACGCAGTATTTT. The encoded protein is CASSQEGFLAGVTDTQYF.

J is TRBJ1-1 and V is TRBV7-9; a possible D gene is TRBD1 (5 bases). The CDR3 is made up of 13 amino acids. Germline assignment: CDR1 SEHNR and CDR2 FQNEAQ (reference sequence). The germline V and J ends were trimmed by 6 bases and 1 base, with 9 bases remaining between them. The CDR3 region is CASSRQTNTEAFF. The CDR3 bases are TGTGCCAGCAGTAGACAGACGAACACTGAAGCTTTCTTT.

The chain recombines TRBV28 with TRBJ2-7; 7 bases agree with TRBD2. Germline V gene lookup returns CDR1 MDHEN and CDR2 SYDVKM. This CDR3 is built from 15 residues. Germline trimming cut 5 bases from V and 6 bases from J; bases unmatched to any gene: 13. CDR3 in DNA: TGTGCCAGCAGTCCTGGACTAGTGCGGTCGGGCGAGCAGTACTTC. Translated: CASSPGLVRSGEQYF.

This chain uses TRBV7-8 with TRBJ1-1; a weak D match, TRBD1 (5 bases). Per the germline V gene, CDR1 is SGHVS and CDR2 is FQNEAQ. The CDR3 totals 14 residues. Trimming took 1 base from V and 3 from J, leaving 9 bases between them. CDR3 coding DNA: TGTGCCAGCAGCTTAGTTAGGGACTACACTGAAGCTTTCTTT. Protein: CASSLVRDYTEAFF. Complete variable domain (other parts from reference TRBV7-8 and TRBJ1-1): GAGVSQSPRYKVAKRGQDVALRCDPISGHVSLFWYQQALGQGPEFLTYFQNEAQLDKSGLPSDRFFAERPEGSVSTLKIQRTQQEDSAVYLCASSLVRDYTEAFFGQGTRLTVV.

This rearrangement joins TRBV9 to TRBJ2-2; 8 bases line up with TRBD2. The ends lost 3 bases at V and 0 bases at J; junction bases unmatched: 10. From germline, CDR1 is SGDLS and CDR2 YYNGEE. The length of the CDR3 is 18 residues. CDR3: CASSEPSGQWANTGELFF. DNA for the CDR3: TGTGCCAGCAGCGAGCCTAGCGGGCAATGGGCGAACACCGGGGAGCTGTTTTTT.

A few counts support this clone. The chain has TRBV6-1 and TRBJ2-2, with 7 bases that match TRBD2. This CDR3 contains 14 residues. J gave up 3 bases and V 10 bases, and 8 bases lay outside the gene matches. Germline-derived CDR1 and CDR2 are MNHNS and SASEGT. CDR3 DNA: TGTGCCAACTTGGGAGGGACTGACACCGGGGAGCTGTTTTTT. This encodes CANLGGTDTGELFF.

The chain carries TRBV5-4 and TRBJ2-3; 11 bases match TRBD2. V gave up 5 bases and J gave up 2 bases; unmatched junction bases: 7. Germline V gene lookup returns CDR1 SGHNT and CDR2 YYREEE (reference sequence). The CDR3 covers 16 residues. The CDR3 DNA is TGTGCCAGCAGGGCCGGGACTAGCGGAAACACAGATACGCAGTATTTT. Amino acids: CASRAGTSGNTDTQYF. Drawing the rest from reference TRBV5-4 and TRBJ2-3, the complete variable domain is ETGVTQSPTHLIKTRGQQVTLRCSSQSGHNTVSWYQQALGQGPQFIFQYYREEENGRGNFPPRFSGLQFPNYSSELNVNALELDDSALYLCASRAGTSGNTDTQYFGPGTRLTVL.

This clone turned up a few times. The CDR3 DNA reads as TGCGCCAGCAGCCTGACAGGGCCGAACACTGAAGCTTTCTTT. Its translation is CASSLTGPNTEAFF. The chain is built from TRBV5-1 and TRBJ1-1, with 7 nucleotides matching TRBD1. V shed 4 bases and J 1 base; nucleotides not matched to a gene: 4. Germline V CDR1 and CDR2: SGHRS, YFSETQ. This CDR3 has 14 residues.

This chain joins TRBV4-3 and TRBJ1-2; maybe TRBD1 (5 bases). Looked up from germline, CDR1 is LGHNA and CDR2 is YSLEER. This CDR3 has 16 residues. The V end lost 0 bases, the J end lost 4 bases, and 15 bases lay between the germline ends. In nucleotides, the CDR3 is TGCGCCAGCAGCCAAGATCCGTCAGGGTGGGTCTATGGCTACACCTTC. Amino acids: CASSQDPSGWVYGYTF.

The chain links TRBV6-1 to TRBJ1-4; D perhaps matches TRBD1 (5 bases). The V end lost 3 bases, the J end lost 1 base, and 9 bases lay between the germline ends. The V gene's germline CDR1 is MNHNS and CDR2 SASEGT. The CDR3 runs to 15 residues. CDR3: CASSERQRTNEKLFF. Here the CDR3 DNA reads TGTGCCAGCAGTGAGAGACAGCGAACTAATGAAAAACTGTTTTTT.

The genes are TRBV18 and TRBJ1-1; D may be TRBD1 (6 bases). V lost 6 bases and J 5 bases, leaving 16 bases between the germline ends. Germline CDR1 is KGHSH and CDR2 is LQKENI. The CDR3 consists of 14 residues. CDR3 amino acids: CASSLSQGITEAFF. In DNA, the CDR3 is TGTGCCAGCTCCCTGTCACAGGGTATAACTGAAGCTTTCTTT.

The gene calls are TRBV15 and TRBJ1-1; no clear D gene. Per the germline V gene, CDR1 is LNHNV and CDR2 is YYDKDF (reference sequence). CDR3 length equals 15 residues. The ends were cut back, 6 bases at V and 4 bases at J, with 18 bases in the middle. DNA of the CDR3: TGTGCCACCAGACCTTCACCCGGTGGAGGCACTGAAGCTTTCTTT. This sequence encodes CATRPSPGGGTEAFF.